This TCR beta chain was identified during a study of OX40 agonist ivuxolimab in advanced cancers. Study information: People who had prior anti-PD-1, anti-PD-L1 or anti-CTLA-4 therapy could take part, and around 40% had some. General study results and limits: Expanded peripheral T-cell antigen specificity went undetermined. By week 6 at 0.1 to 3.0 mg/kg, blood CD4+ and CD8+ T cells had expanded clonally. Partial responders dosed at 0.1-3.0 mg/kg displayed clonal expansion ranking among the lowest.

As regards this clone: The antigen is undetermined.

Using immunoSEQ multiplex PCR, the repertoire was profiled, and TCRdb retains in-frame clones only, with some absent. The table records nearly 55,000 clones, around 89% of them present only once. The CDR3 is 16 residues long. CDR1 and CDR2 (germline): SGDLS, YYNGEE. With 2 bases clipped from V and 1 base from J, the junction kept 3 bases outside the gene matches. Sequences were derived from CD4+ or CD8+ T cells sorted from blood, sampled in a trial of the OX40 agonist ivuxolimab. The chain carries TRBV9 and TRBJ2-3; 11 nucleotides agree with TRBD1. The TCR originated in an adult with an advanced solid tumor such as melanoma, head and neck, liver or kidney cancer. CDR3 bases: TGTGCCAGCAGCGTCGGACAGGGGGCCGGCACAGATACGCAGTATTTT. Translation gives CASSVGQGAGTDTQYF. Based on the CDR3 plus reference TRBV9 and TRBJ2-3, the full variable domain is DSGVTQTPKHLITATGQRVTLRCSPRSGDLSVYWYQQSLDQGLQFLIQYYNGEERAKGNILERFSAQQFPDLHSELNLSSLELGDSALYFCASSVGQGAGTDTQYFGPGTRLTVL.